The rows below give T cell receptor beta chains drawn from one sample of a study of blood T cell repertoires in COVID-19. The repertoire was sequenced with immunoSEQ multiplex PCR; TCRdb's copy has only in-frame clones and lacks some. The data contain hundreds of thousands of clones, nearly 90% of them seen just once; the ten biggest clones take up 2.5% to 3.5%. The specimen sequenced was PBMCs or T cells enriched from blood (not recorded which). These receptors were taken from a woman between 50 and 59 years old who had been exposed to COVID-19. CDR3s include the opening cysteine and the closing phenylalanine or tryptophan. The order of the fields is V gene, CDR3 length, clone size, J gene, D gene, CDR3 DNA, CDR3 protein. The D gene is left open where the match is weak. Where a row states a size, it is once, few, many or the class of an expanded clone; other rows omit it.

v_gene: TRBV27
len: 12
abundance: -
j_gene: TRBJ1-6
d_gene: -
CDR3nt: TGTGCCAGCAGTTTCAGAAATTCACCCCTCCACTTT
CDR3aa: CASSFRNSPLHF

v_gene: TRBV27
len: 14
abundance: -
j_gene: TRBJ2-4
d_gene: TRBD1
CDR3nt: TGTGCCAGCAGAAGGACAGGGACCAAAAACATTCAGTACTTC
CDR3aa: CASRRTGTKNIQYF

v_gene: TRBV28
len: 16
abundance: -
j_gene: TRBJ2-5
d_gene: TRBD1
CDR3nt: TGTGCCAGCAGTTTAGACCCGGGACAGGGGCAAGAGACCCAGTACTTC
CDR3aa: CASSLDPGQGQETQYF

v_gene: TRBV2
len: 13
abundance: -
j_gene: TRBJ1-1
d_gene: -
CDR3nt: TGTGCCAGCAGTGGGGGCAGGGCCACTGAAGCTTTCTTT
CDR3aa: CASSGGRATEAFF

v_gene: TRBV5-1
len: 15
abundance: -
j_gene: TRBJ2-7
d_gene: TRBD2
CDR3nt: TGCGCCAGCAGCGTTACTAGCGGGGGATCCTACGAGCAGTACTTC
CDR3aa: CASSVTSGGSYEQYF

v_gene: TRBV28
len: 13
abundance: -
j_gene: TRBJ1-6
d_gene: -
CDR3nt: TGTGCCAGCAGTTCTCCTGGGAGGTCACCCCTCCACTTT
CDR3aa: CASSSPGRSPLHF

v_gene: TRBV30
len: 14
abundance: once
j_gene: TRBJ2-3
d_gene: -
CDR3nt: TGTGCCTGGAGTGTAACGGCTAGCGCAGATACGCAGTATTTT
CDR3aa: CAWSVTASADTQYF

v_gene: TRBV6-2/TRBV6-3
len: 15
abundance: -
j_gene: TRBJ2-7
d_gene: -
CDR3nt: TGTGCCAGCAGTTACTCGACTCTACGAGTATACGAGCAGTACTTC
CDR3aa: CASSYSTLRVYEQYF

v_gene: TRBV30
len: 15
abundance: once
j_gene: TRBJ1-5
d_gene: TRBD1
CDR3nt: TGTGCCTGGAGCATGACAGGGGGCCTTGGTCAGCCCCAGCATTTT
CDR3aa: CAWSMTGGLGQPQHF

v_gene: TRBV13
len: 15
abundance: -
j_gene: TRBJ1-2
d_gene: TRBD1
CDR3nt: TGTGCCAGCAGCGACGTCCTGACAGGGCTTGAGGGCTACACCTTC
CDR3aa: CASSDVLTGLEGYTF